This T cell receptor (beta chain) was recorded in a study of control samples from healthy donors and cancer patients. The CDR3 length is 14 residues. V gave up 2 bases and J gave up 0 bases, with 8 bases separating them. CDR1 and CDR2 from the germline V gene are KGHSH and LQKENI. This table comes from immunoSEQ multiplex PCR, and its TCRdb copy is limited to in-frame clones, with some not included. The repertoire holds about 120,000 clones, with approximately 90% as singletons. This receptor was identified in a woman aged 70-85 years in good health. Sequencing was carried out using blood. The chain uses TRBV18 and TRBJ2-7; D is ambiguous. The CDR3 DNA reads TGTGCCAGCTCACCAAGGCGCAACTCCTACGAGCAGTACTTC. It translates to CASSPRRNSYEQYF.